This TCR beta chain was observed in a study of blood T cell repertoires in COVID-19. Measured with immunoSEQ multiplex PCR; TCRdb has only the in-frame clones, and not every one. The sample yields roughly 190,000 clones, 82% seen once. From germline, CDR1 is SGHAT and CDR2 FQNNGV. Trimming shortened V by 1 base and J by 1 base, and 6 bases separated the two germline ends. The CDR3 runs to 14 residues. V usage is TRBV11-2 and J usage is TRBJ2-3; D gene unclear. Sequencing was performed on PBMCs or T cells enriched from blood (not recorded which). This TCR came from a woman aged 55-69 years with acute COVID-19. The CDR3 coding sequence is TGTGCCAGCAGCTTAGGGCTGCGCACAGATACGCAGTATTTT. Its protein is CASSLGLRTDTQYF.